This note documents a single T cell receptor (beta chain) sequence. The antigen remains unidentified. These data belong to a study of OX40 agonist ivuxolimab in advanced cancers. Study summary: Ivuxolimab was delivered to patients intravenously every 2 weeks at doses spanning 0.01 to 10 mg/kg. The mean age was approximately 60 years, ranging from about 20 to 90, with about four fifths of participants male.

From germline, CDR1 is SQVTM and CDR2 ANQGSEA. CDR3 length: 12 residues. With 4 bases removed from V and 5 bases from J, the gap between germline ends came to 9 bases. Whole-study results and caveats: More expanded clones were found, on average, in CD8+ than in CD4+ T cells.

TCRdb's table, derived via immunoSEQ multiplex PCR, lists solely in-frame clones and lacks some. Of roughly 48,000 clones in the sample, more than 80% were seen once. This sequence originates from an adult with an advanced solid tumor such as melanoma, head and neck, liver or kidney cancer. The J gene is TRBJ2-4, the V gene TRBV29-1; perhaps TRBD1 as D (6 bases). Sequences were derived from CD4+ or CD8+ T cells sorted from blood, sampled in a trial of the OX40 agonist ivuxolimab. Here the CDR3 DNA reads TGCAGCGTTGGGGGGCCTGAAAACATTCAGTACTTC. Amino acids: CSVGGPENIQYF.